The rows below give T cell receptor beta chains drawn from one sample of a study of T cell responses to AZD1222 COVID-19 vaccine. Assay used: immunoSEQ multiplex PCR; TCRdb lists only in-frame clones, some missing. Among around 26,000 clones listed, 88% were seen once. This specimen consisted of peripheral blood, obtained 28 days after the second AZD1222 dose. Receptor source: an adult who received the AZD1222 COVID-19 vaccine. The CDR3 runs from the conserved cysteine through the conserved F or W. D genes are given only for firm matches. Rows may omit the clone size; those that give it use once, few, many or a size class.

.,TRBV19,.,TRBJ1-6,CASSSYGGSPLHF,TGTGCCAGTAGTTCCTATGGGGGTTCACCCCTCCACTTT
.,TRBV6-5,TRBD1,TRBJ1-2,CASRQEGASNYGYTF,TGTGCCAGCAGGCAAGAGGGGGCGTCTAACTATGGCTACACCTTC
.,TRBV5-5,TRBD2,TRBJ2-2,CASTILAETGELFF,TGTGCCAGCACTATACTAGCGGAGACCGGGGAGCTGTTTTTT
once,TRBV7-2,TRBD1,TRBJ1-2,CASSLGQVYGYTF,TGTGCCAGCAGCTTGGGACAGGTCTATGGCTACACCTTC
.,TRBV10-3,TRBD1,TRBJ1-2,CATTAGGNYGYTF,TGTGCCACCACCGCAGGGGGGAACTATGGCTACACCTTC
.,TRBV11-3,TRBD1,TRBJ2-1,CASSFGQGTYNEQFF,TGTGCCAGCAGCTTTGGACAGGGCACCTACAATGAGCAGTTCTTC
few,TRBV6-5,.,TRBJ2-2,CASRNLGDTGELFF,TGTGCCAGCAGAAACCTGGGGGACACCGGGGAGCTGTTTTTT
.,TRBV7-2,TRBD2,TRBJ2-1,CASSLSGGALEQFF,TGTGCCAGCAGCTTAAGCGGGGGGGCACTAGAGCAGTTCTTC
.,TRBV5-5,.,TRBJ1-4,CASSQSTGRATNEKLFF,TGTGCCAGCAGCCAGTCGACAGGAAGGGCAACTAATGAAAAACTGTTTTTT
.,TRBV5-4,TRBD2,TRBJ2-1,CASSPGLADEQFF,TGTGCCAGCAGCCCAGGACTAGCAGATGAGCAGTTCTTC
.,TRBV7-6,TRBD1,TRBJ2-2,CASSVAETGGGELFF,TGTGCCAGCAGCGTCGCAGAGACAGGGGGCGGGGAGCTGTTTTTT
.,TRBV4-2,.,TRBJ2-5,CASSQDSTQETQYF,TGTGCCAGCAGCCAAGACTCGACACAAGAGACCCAGTACTTC
.,TRBV18,TRBD2,TRBJ2-5,CASSPGGGETQYF,TGTGCCAGCTCACCTGGCGGGGGAGAGACCCAGTACTTC
.,TRBV12-3/TRBV12-4,.,TRBJ2-7,CASSYGGGGEQYF,TGTGCCAGCAGTTATGGCGGTGGGGGGGAGCAGTACTTC
.,TRBV4-3,.,TRBJ1-2,CASSQLQGYGYTF,TGCGCCAGCAGCCAATTGCAGGGCTATGGCTACACCTTC
.,TRBV10-3,.,TRBJ2-7,CAIRGDANYEQYF,TGTGCCATCAGGGGGGACGCAAACTACGAGCAGTACTTC
.,TRBV6-1,TRBD1,TRBJ1-2,CASSDEQGANYGYTF,TGTGCCAGCAGTGATGAACAGGGGGCGAACTATGGCTACACCTTC
.,TRBV4-3,TRBD2,TRBJ2-3,CASSQAGGGAGNTDTQYF,TGCGCCAGCAGCCAAGCTGGCGGGGGGGCCGGAAACACAGATACGCAGTATTTT
.,TRBV19,TRBD1,TRBJ1-2,CASRGTGTHGYTF,TGTGCCAGTAGGGGGACAGGGACACATGGCTACACCTTC
.,TRBV7-8,.,TRBJ2-2,CASNPRSRLDTGELFF,TGTGCCAGCAACCCTAGGTCGCGGCTCGACACCGGGGAGCTGTTTTTT
.,TRBV5-4,.,TRBJ2-2,CASSINTGELFF,TGTGCCAGCAGCATAAACACCGGGGAGCTGTTTTTT
.,TRBV5-1,.,TRBJ1-2,CASSSYGAVGYGYTF,TGCGCCAGCAGCTCGTATGGGGCTGTGGGCTATGGCTACACCTTC
few,TRBV7-2,.,TRBJ1-2,CASSLDRNGYTF,TGTGCCAGCAGCTTAGACAGGAATGGCTACACCTTC
.,TRBV7-2,.,TRBJ1-1,CASSLTVRDTEAFF,TGTGCCAGCAGCCTTACCGTCAGGGACACTGAAGCTTTCTTT
.,TRBV19,.,TRBJ1-2,CASSIGGVRHYGYTF,TGTGCCAGTAGTATAGGTGGGGTTCGGCACTATGGCTACACCTTC
.,TRBV7-2,TRBD1,TRBJ1-2,CASSRQGVGGYTF,TGTGCCAGCAGCCGACAGGGTGTCGGCGGCTACACCTTC
.,TRBV29-1,TRBD2,TRBJ2-5,CSVALAGGQETQYF,TGCAGCGTTGCCCTAGCGGGGGGACAAGAGACCCAGTACTTC
.,TRBV6-1,.,TRBJ1-5,CASSESASNQPQHF,TGTGCCAGCAGTGAAAGCGCAAGCAATCAGCCCCAGCATTTT
.,TRBV27,.,TRBJ1-2,CASSSSRTANRYTF,TGTGCCAGCAGTTCATCCCGGACGGCGAATCGCTACACCTTC
.,TRBV6-2/TRBV6-3,TRBD1,TRBJ2-7,CASSTGTGGLRSYEQYF,TGTGCCAGCAGTACCGGGACAGGGGGCCTTCGCTCCTACGAGCAGTACTTC
.,TRBV19,.,TRBJ1-2,CASRPEGGVPYGYTF,TGTGCCAGTAGACCAGAGGGGGGGGTCCCCTATGGCTACACCTTC
.,TRBV11-3,TRBD2,TRBJ2-1,CASSLSGGTYNEQFF,TGTGCCAGCAGCTTATCGGGGGGAACCTACAATGAGCAGTTCTTC
once,TRBV29-1,.,TRBJ1-5,CSVAGTPNQPQHF,TGCAGCGTGGCCGGGACACCAAATCAGCCCCAGCATTTT
.,TRBV5-5,.,TRBJ1-6,CASSTRLTGGNSPLHF,TGTGCCAGCAGCACCCGTTTGACAGGCGGCAATTCACCCCTCCACTTT
once,TRBV19,.,TRBJ1-5,CASSPLNQPQHF,TGTGCCAGTAGCCCCCTCAATCAGCCCCAGCATTTT
.,TRBV6-5,.,TRBJ1-6,CASSPYREDSPLHF,TGTGCCAGCAGTCCCTACAGGGAGGACTCACCCCTCCACTTT
.,TRBV5-1,.,TRBJ1-1,CASSLDGQTNTEAFF,TGCGCCAGCAGCTTGGACGGACAGACGAACACTGAAGCTTTCTTT
.,TRBV6-2/TRBV6-3,.,TRBJ1-1,CASSRYTEAFF,TGTGCCAGCAGTCGCTACACTGAAGCTTTCTTT
.,TRBV5-1,.,TRBJ1-3,CASMAGNSGNTIYF,TGCGCCAGCATGGCCGGGAACTCTGGAAACACCATATATTTT
once,TRBV7-2,.,TRBJ2-7,CASSLAGILYEQYF,TGTGCCAGCAGCTTAGCAGGGATCCTCTACGAGCAGTACTTC
.,TRBV5-6,TRBD1,TRBJ2-1,CASSLVGTDEQFF,TGTGCCAGCAGCTTGGTTGGGACAGATGAGCAGTTCTTC
.,TRBV10-3,.,TRBJ2-3,CAISGGLVSTDTQYF,TGTGCCATCAGTGGAGGGCTAGTTAGCACAGATACGCAGTATTTT
.,TRBV5-6,TRBD1,TRBJ2-5,CASSLVQGAAETQYF,TGTGCCAGCAGCTTGGTTCAGGGGGCGGCGGAGACCCAGTACTTC
.,TRBV7-2,.,TRBJ1-2,CASSLETGGYGYTF,TGTGCCAGCAGCTTAGAGACCGGAGGCTATGGCTACACCTTC
.,TRBV4-3,TRBD2,TRBJ2-2,CASSQGTSGGTGELFF,TGCGCCAGCAGCCAGGGGACTAGCGGGGGAACCGGGGAGCTGTTTTTT
.,TRBV7-9,.,TRBJ1-3,CASPDSPGNTIYF,TGTGCCAGCCCGGACAGCCCTGGAAACACCATATATTTT
.,TRBV7-9,TRBD1,TRBJ2-5,CASTRDRGSQETQYF,TGTGCCAGCACCCGGGACAGGGGGAGCCAAGAGACCCAGTACTTC
.,TRBV7-2,.,TRBJ2-1,CASSLNPGPNEQFF,TGTGCCAGCAGCTTAAACCCGGGCCCTAATGAGCAGTTCTTC
once,TRBV3-1/TRBV3-2,.,TRBJ2-1,CASSQLGGRWVGSYNEQFF,TGTGCCAGCAGCCAACTCGGGGGCCGATGGGTCGGGTCCTACAATGAGCAGTTCTTC
.,TRBV4-3,TRBD2,TRBJ2-5,CASSQAAGEETQYF,TGCGCCAGCAGCCAAGCTGCGGGGGAAGAGACCCAGTACTTC
.,TRBV3-1/TRBV3-2,.,TRBJ1-2,CASSDRDMRSGYTF,TGTGCCAGCAGCGATAGGGACATGCGTTCTGGCTACACCTTC
.,TRBV6-2/TRBV6-3,TRBD1,TRBJ2-7,CASSYTTGGNYEQYF,TGTGCCAGCAGTTACACGACAGGGGGTAACTACGAGCAGTACTTC
.,TRBV9,TRBD2,TRBJ2-2,CASSISGGTGELFF,TGTGCCAGCAGCATCAGCGGGGGTACCGGGGAGCTGTTTTTT
.,TRBV6-4,.,TRBJ1-2,CATIGDSYYGYTF,TGTGCCACCATAGGAGACAGCTACTATGGCTACACCTTC
.,TRBV19,TRBD1,TRBJ1-4,CASRGSGQTTNEKLFF,TGTGCCAGTAGAGGATCGGGACAGACAACTAATGAAAAACTGTTTTTT
.,TRBV6-2/TRBV6-3,.,TRBJ1-2,CASSRPLGSYGYTF,TGTGCCAGCAGCAGACCTCTTGGGTCGTATGGCTACACCTTC